These 16 T cell receptor beta chains share one sample of origin, sequenced in a study of T cell clonality in common variable immunodeficiency. Sequencing used immunoSEQ multiplex PCR; TCRdb keeps in-frame clones, though not all of them. This sample has 50,000 to 70,000 clones, each found more than once. Sequenced: peripheral blood mononuclear cells. The receptors here all came from a person between 18 and 75 years old in good health.

This clone was seen many times. The read terminates 3 residues ahead of where the CDR3 ends, so the germline J gene completes it. This sequence joins TRBV5-5 and TRBJ2-5; D remains unclear. CDR3 length: 14 amino acids. Germline lookup yields CDR1 SGHKS and CDR2 YYEKEE (reference sequence). V was trimmed by 6 bases and J by 2 bases, leaving 14 bases between them. The chain's CDR3 is CASTNVQRQETQYF. The CDR3 bases that were read are TGTGCCAGCACCAATGTACAGAGACAAGAGACC.

This clone was recorded many times. The read halts 3 residues ahead of the CDR3 end, with the missing end drawn from the germline J gene. The chain employs TRBV12-3 or TRBV12-4 and TRBJ2-1; 10 bases align to TRBD1. The ends lost 1 base at V and 9 bases at J; junction bases unmatched: 6. The CDR3 extends over 15 amino acids. The CDR3 DNA, read in part, is TGTGCCAGCAGTTTAGAGAGGACAGGGGGGGTTGAG. As protein: CASSLERTGGVE. The CDR3 in full is CASSLERTGGVEQFF.

This clone has only a few counts. The read gets to within 3 residues of the CDR3 end, and the germline J gene fills in the rest. The chain uses TRBV18 and TRBJ1-2; 11 bases agree with TRBD1. The CDR3 has 14 amino acids. Per germline, CDR1 KGHSH and CDR2 LQKENI. The sequenced part of the CDR3 DNA is TGTGCCAGCTCACCGGGACAGGGGGTGGGGGAC. Protein sequence: CASSPGQGVGD. The entire CDR3 sequence reads CASSPGQGVGDYTF.

Concerning this clone itself: The read terminates 3 residues ahead of where the CDR3 ends, so the germline J gene completes it. The V and J genes are TRBV11-1 and TRBJ2-2; D is unresolved. Between the trimmed V and J ends, which lost 8 bases and 3 bases, there was a span of 13 bases. CDR1 is SGHAT, CDR2 FQDESV, per germline (reference sequence). There are 14 residues in the CDR3. The CDR3 is CASAELRDTGELFF. CDR3 DNA, as far as it was read: TGTGCCAGCGCGGAGCTCCGGGACACCGGGGAG.

This clone was recorded at least ten times. The read terminates 3 residues ahead of where the CDR3 ends, so the germline J gene completes it. This chain connects TRBV5-1 to TRBJ2-7; 9 bases match TRBD1. Trimming took 1 base from V and 2 from J; bases not matched to a gene: 7. The CDR3 contains 16 residues. Germline assignment: CDR1 SGHRS and CDR2 YFSETQ. The CDR3 sequence is CASSLNWTGETYEQYF. The CDR3 bases that were read are TGCGCCAGCAGCTTGAATTGGACAGGGGAAACCTACGAG.

This clone has at least ten counts. The CDR3 extends 3 residues past the end of the read, so its final part is completed from the germline J gene. V usage is TRBV13 and J usage is TRBJ1-4; 8 positions agree with TRBD1. Trimming removed 4 bases from V and 5 bases from J; junction bases left unmatched: 12. The length of the CDR3 is 17 residues. Germline V lookup: CDR1 PRHDT, CDR2 FYEKMQ (reference sequence). This CDR3 is CASSSGQGRRGNEKLFF. Incomplete CDR3 DNA: TGTGCCAGCAGCTCCGGACAGGGCCGCCGGGGAAATGAAAAA.

This clone was detected many times. Partial CDR3 DNA: TGTGCCTGGACGCGGGGCGGGGCTCCGAAGGGCACAGATACG. Translation: CAWTRGGAPKGTDT. The entire CDR3 protein is CAWTRGGAPKGTDTQYF. The chain has TRBV30 and TRBJ2-3, with D perhaps matching TRBD2 (6 bases). The CDR3 extends 3 residues past the end of the read, so its final part is completed from the germline J gene. Trimming pared 4 bases from V and 1 base from J, leaving 21 bases between. Germline values: CDR1 GTSNPN, CDR2 SVGIG (reference sequence). The CDR3 runs to 17 residues. The complete variable domain, with remaining parts taken from reference TRBV30 and TRBJ2-3, reads SQTIHQWPATLVQPVGSPLSLECTVEGTSNPNLYWYRQAAGRGLQLLFYSVGIGQISSEVPQNLSASRPQDRQFILSSKKLLLSDSGFYLCAWTRGGAPKGTDTQYFGPGTRLTVL.

Concerning this clone: With the read ending 3 residues before the CDR3 end, the germline J gene is used to fill in that end. V is TRBV11-2 and J is TRBJ1-4; D gene ambiguous. This CDR3 spans 13 amino acids. Germline assignment: CDR1 SGHAT and CDR2 FQNNGV. The sequenced part of the CDR3 DNA is TGTGCCAGCAGCTTGCAGGATAATTCACCA. Amino acid sequence: CASSLQDNSP. The full-length CDR3 reads as CASSLQDNSPLFF.

This clone was counted many times. The read finishes 3 residues shy of the CDR3 end, and the germline J gene is used to complete it. The chain joins TRBV29-1 to TRBJ2-4; 8 positions agree with TRBD1. Germline V gene lookup returns CDR1 SQVTM and CDR2 ANQGSEA. V trimming: 6 bases; J trimming: 0 bases; junction bases outside the gene matches: 7. The CDR3 is 15 amino acids. The DNA read from the CDR3 is TGCAGCGTACGGGGGACAGGATTAGCCAAAAACATT. Protein: CSVRGTGLAKNI. The full CDR3 protein reads CSVRGTGLAKNIQYF.

This clone was detected a few times. Coverage ceases 3 residues before the CDR3 finishes, and the germline J gene fills in the end. The chain is built from TRBV10-2 and TRBJ1-2, with 7 bases fitting TRBD1. Germline assignment: CDR1 WSHSY and CDR2 SAAADI. The CDR3 has 13 residues. The sequenced part of the CDR3 DNA is TGCGCCAGCCGCGCCACAGGGGCAGGTCGC. Protein: CASRATGAGR. In full, the CDR3 reads CASRATGAGRYTF.

This clone has a handful of counts. The read ends 3 residues before the CDR3 terminus; that terminus is restored from the germline J gene. This sequence joins TRBV2 and TRBJ1-3; 7 nucleotides match TRBD1. From germline, CDR1 is SNHLY and CDR2 FYNNEI. The CDR3 contains 14 residues. V lost 2 bases, J lost 4 bases, and 2 bases stayed unmatched. CDR3 bases read: TGTGCCAGCAGTGAACTCAGGGGGGGAAACACC. Its protein product is CASSELRGGNT. The complete CDR3 sequence is CASSELRGGNTIYF.

This clone was seen ten or more times. The read finishes 3 residues shy of the CDR3 end, and the germline J gene is used to complete it. The chain is built from TRBV2 and TRBJ2-2; possible D gene TRBD2, 6 bases. V lost 11 bases and J 3 bases, leaving 13 bases between the germline ends. Germline values: CDR1 SNHLY, CDR2 FYNNEI. This CDR3 has 13 residues. CDR3 in amino acids: CASRVADTGELFF. The part of the CDR3 DNA that was read is TGTGCCTCCAGGGTAGCGGACACCGGGGAG.

In this sample, this clone turned up many times. The CDR3 goes on 3 residues after the read ends, and that part is filled in from the germline J gene. The chain employs TRBV19 and TRBJ2-3; 7 nucleotides line up with TRBD1. Germline CDR1 reads LNHDA; CDR2 reads SQIVND (reference sequence). The CDR3 loop spans 15 amino acids. V lost 5 bases, J lost 0 bases, and 5 bases stayed unmatched. The sequenced CDR3 bases are TGTGCCAGTAGTTTCCACAGGGGAAGCACAGATACG. Translated: CASSFHRGSTDT. The whole CDR3 reads CASSFHRGSTDTQYF.

This clone was picked up many times. The sequenced fragment ends 3 residues before the CDR3 boundary, so the rest is inferred from the germline J gene. The rearrangement uses TRBV10-3 and TRBJ2-3, with TRBD1 matching 9 bases. Germline assignment: CDR1 ENHRY and CDR2 SYGVKD. Trimming cost V 2 bases and J 2 bases; bases outside gene matches: 2. The CDR3 contains 15 residues. CDR3: CAISEGQGHTDTQYF. CDR3 DNA (partial): TGTGCCATCAGTGAGGGACAGGGGCACACAGATACG.

This clone was recorded at least ten times. The read gets to within 3 residues of the CDR3 end, and the germline J gene fills in the rest. The V gene is TRBV7-9, the J gene TRBJ2-7; a weak D match, TRBD1 (6 bases). Trimming removed 3 bases from V and 0 bases from J, with 9 bases in between. Germline lookup yields CDR1 SEHNR and CDR2 FQNEAQ (reference sequence). This CDR3 comprises 14 residues. Partial CDR3 DNA: TGTGCCAGCAGCTTTCAGGGGCTCTCCTACGAG. Its protein product is CASSFQGLSYE. In full, the CDR3 is CASSFQGLSYEQYF.

This clone showed up many times. The read terminates 3 residues before the CDR3 end, so the remaining end is supplied by the germline J gene. The chain has TRBV7-7 and TRBJ2-3; 9 bases match TRBD2. CDR1 SSHAT and CDR2 FNYEAQ come from the germline V gene (reference sequence). The trim removed 1 base at V and 1 base at J, leaving 6 bases unmatched. This CDR3 contains 17 residues. CDR3 DNA, as far as it was read: TGTGCCAGCAGCTTAGGGGCGGGAGGGCCCGGCACAGATACG. Translation gives CASSLGAGGPGTDT. In full, the CDR3 is CASSLGAGGPGTDTQYF.